A single sample gave rise to the 4 T cell receptor beta chains below, sequenced in a study of cytomegalovirus exposure and HLA in healthy donors. Primers for the PCR totalled 60 Vbeta and 13 Jbeta. Profiling relied on immunoSEQ multiplex PCR, and the TCRdb table lists in-frame clones only, not all of them. Here the sample spans 180,000 or so clones, 75% being singletons. Input material: PBMCs. The receptors were gathered from a woman between 35 and 50 years old in good health and CMV-seropositive.

CDR3 loop: CASSFEGWGTEAFF. CDR3 coding DNA: TGTGCCAGCAGTTTCGAGGGTTGGGGAACTGAAGCTTTCTTT. The chain joins TRBV28 to TRBJ1-1; D is undetermined. V was clipped by 3 bases and J by 5 bases, with 13 bases between them. CDR1 and CDR2 from the germline V gene are MDHEN and SYDVKM. The CDR3 contains 14 residues.

This clone came up a few times. The V gene is TRBV19, the J gene TRBJ1-5; tentative D call: TRBD1 (6 bases). Germline lookup yields CDR1 LNHDA and CDR2 SQIVND (reference sequence). The V end lost 5 bases, the J end lost 0 bases, and 11 bases lay between the germline ends. CDR3 length: 15 residues. As DNA, the CDR3 is TGTGCCAGTAGTCTGGGGACAAATAGCAATCAGCCCCAGCATTTT. Its translation is CASSLGTNSNQPQHF.

Notes on this clone: The same CDR3 also results from other DNA sequences found in this sample. The V gene is TRBV28, the J gene TRBJ1-1; TRBD1 agrees at 9 bases. Unmatched junction bases numbered 2, after V lost 2 bases and J lost 4 bases. From germline, CDR1 is MDHEN and CDR2 SYDVKM. This CDR3 region has 14 residues. CDR3 loop: CASSLTGGRTEAFF. The CDR3 DNA reads as TGTGCCAGCAGTTTAACAGGGGGCCGCACTGAAGCTTTCTTT.

The rearrangement joins TRBV6-1 to TRBJ1-1; a possible D gene is TRBD1 (5 bases). Germline CDR1 and CDR2: MNHNS and SASEGT. This CDR3 is built from 15 residues. V dropped 2 bases and J dropped 6 bases, with 16 bases sitting between them. The CDR3 protein is CASSEPNPNRPEAFF. The DNA of the CDR3 is TGTGCCAGCAGTGAACCCAATCCCAACAGGCCTGAAGCTTTCTTT.